This TCR beta chain emerged from a study of T cell responses to AZD1222 COVID-19 vaccine. Study observations and caveats: Donors in the cohort were predominantly white British and more often female, and clonal diversity was possibly underestimated. Spike-specific TCR breadth and depth rose after two AZD1222 doses. The CD4 TCRs associated with vaccination extended across spike and predominated at 160-218 and 743-854. Among spike-specific TCRs, nearly half reportedly target unmutated variant regions.

Germline CDR1 reads LGHDT; CDR2 reads YNNKEL (reference sequence). The V gene lost 0 bases and the J gene lost 2 bases, with 11 bases spanning the gap. The CDR3 loop spans 16 amino acids. In this sample, this clone turned up a few times. Its specificity is unknown. The method was immunoSEQ multiplex PCR; TCRdb's version includes in-frame clones alone and lacks a portion of them. The data contain 95,000 to 100,000 clones, under 90% of them singletons. This clonotype originated in an adult in good health. The rearrangement joins TRBV3-1 (or the pseudogene TRBV3-2) to TRBJ2-1; D is unclear. The input for sequencing was peripheral blood, taken on day 0 of AZD1222 vaccination. The CDR3: CASSQEDPLTYNEQFF. The CDR3 DNA reads TGTGCCAGCAGCCAAGAGGATCCCCTAACCTACAATGAGCAGTTCTTC.